This TCR beta chain was recorded in a study of T cell repertoires in cytomegalovirus infection. Background on the study: Recently identified HLA-C-restricted CMV epitopes and well-studied HLA-B-restricted CMV epitopes were used by the study.

Germline CDR1 SGHVS, CDR2 FNYEAQ. The CDR3 is made up of 15 amino acids. To note about this clonotype: No antigen is known for it. With a much larger clone just one base away, this may be a read error.

The study's findings and limits: Totalled public TCR beta family frequency picked out people who carried CMV plus the relevant HLA.

TCRdb used MiXCR to reprocess the reads, holding one entry per CDR3 protein. The sample lists some 800,000 distinct CDR3 sequences, approximately 29% occurring once. The chain employs TRBV7-6 and TRBJ1-5; possibly TRBD1 for D (5 bases). This TCR was recovered from a human donor in good health (CMV status not recorded). Some clones in this sample may be carry-over from other donors' samples. The specimen comprised cultured CD8+ T cells from PBMCs, sampled from culture after CMV antigen stimulation. CDR3 sequence: CVSSATAGLNQPQHF. Here the CDR3 DNA reads TGTGTCAGCAGCGCGACGGCAGGGCTCAATCAGCCCCAGCATTTT.